What follows are 26 T cell receptor beta chains derived from one specimen sequenced in a study of blood T cell repertoires in COVID-19. Repertoires were generated with immunoSEQ multiplex PCR, while TCRdb's copy carries only in-frame clones and drops some. The data contain fewer than 250,000 clones, approximately 86% of them singletons. The sample was peripheral blood. The receptor set was obtained from a man aged 40-49 years with acute or convalescent COVID-19.

V is TRBV7-2 and J is TRBJ2-1; 10 positions match TRBD2. This CDR3 has 18 amino acids. V lost 7 bases to trimming and J lost 2 bases; unmatched junction nucleotides: 14. Per germline, CDR1 SGHTA and CDR2 FQGNSA. The CDR3 bases are TGTGCCAGCACCCTGAGGGTGGAACTAGCGGGGACCTACAATGAGCAGTTCTTC. Encoded protein: CASTLRVELAGTYNEQFF.

This chain links TRBV4-1 with TRBJ2-7; D might be TRBD2 (6 bases). The CDR3 has 15 residues. The V end was cut by 4 bases, the J end by 3 bases, with 16 bases between. The germline V gene has CDR1 MGHRA and CDR2 YSYEKL. The CDR3, as DNA: TGCGCCAGCAGCCCTACCGCGGGCGGGAACTACGAGCAGTACTTC. It codes for CASSPTAGGNYEQYF.

V usage is TRBV6-1 and J usage is TRBJ2-5; the match to TRBD2 covers 16 bases. The germline CDR1 and CDR2 sequences are MNHNS and SASEGT. The CDR3 loop spans 20 amino acids. V was clipped by 3 bases and J by 0 bases; unmatched bases: 10. This CDR3 reads CASSEGGTSGGAVYQETQYF. The CDR3 bases are TGTGCCAGCAGTGAGGGCGGGACTAGCGGGGGGGCCGTGTACCAAGAGACCCAGTACTTC.

The V call is TRBV6-6, the J call TRBJ2-3, with 7 nucleotides matching TRBD1. In germline, CDR1 is MNHNY, CDR2 SVGAGI (reference sequence). V shed 5 bases, J shed 2 bases, and the junction held 16 bases outside the gene matches. This CDR3 is 18 amino acids long. The CDR3 sequence is CASSPRQGASLATDTQYF. The CDR3 nucleotides are TGTGCCAGCAGTCCAAGACAGGGAGCGTCTCTAGCCACAGATACGCAGTATTTT.

The chain's CDR3 is CASSFIPTPTTGELFF. For the CDR3, the DNA is TGTGCCAGCAGCTTTATTCCTACCCCAACCACCGGGGAGCTGTTTTTT. The chain couples TRBV11-2 to TRBJ2-2; D gene uncertain. The ends were cut back, 3 bases at V and 4 bases at J, with 15 bases in the middle. Germline values: CDR1 SGHAT, CDR2 FQNNGV. The length of the CDR3 is 16 residues. The full variable domain, with the rest looked up from reference TRBV11-2 and TRBJ2-2, is EAGVAQSPRYKIIEKRQSVAFWCNPISGHATLYWYQQILGQGPKLLIQFQNNGVVDDSQLPKDRFSAERLKGVDSTLKIQPAKLEDSAVYLCASSFIPTPTTGELFFGEGSRLTVL.

This chain uses TRBV7-8 with TRBJ1-5, with D perhaps TRBD1 (6 bases). Trimming cost V 4 bases and J 6 bases, with 16 bases left between them. The CDR3 length is 15 residues. Germline loops: CDR1 SGHVS, CDR2 FQNEAQ. The CDR3 region has the DNA TGTGCCAGCAGCTCTGGACAGCCCCACATTCAGCCCCAGCATTTT. Amino acids: CASSSGQPHIQPQHF. Supplemented by reference TRBV7-8 and TRBJ1-5, the full variable domain reads GAGVSQSPRYKVAKRGQDVALRCDPISGHVSLFWYQQALGQGPEFLTYFQNEAQLDKSGLPSDRFFAERPEGSVSTLKIQRTQQEDSAVYLCASSSGQPHIQPQHFGDGTRLSIL.

This chain links TRBV5-8 with TRBJ2-6, with D tentatively TRBD2 (6 bases). With 3 bases removed from V and 2 bases from J, the gap between germline ends came to 12 bases. The CDR3 covers 16 residues. From germline, CDR1 is SGHTS and CDR2 YDEGEE. The DNA for the CDR3 is TGTGCCAGCAGCTGGGGAGGAACTGCTGGGGCCAACGTCCTGACTTTC. Amino acid sequence: CASSWGGTAGANVLTF. The whole variable domain, filled in from reference TRBV5-8 and TRBJ2-6, reads EAGVTQSPTHLIKTRGQQATLRCSPISGHTSVYWYQQALGLGLQFLLWYDEGEERNRGNFPPRFSGRQFPNYSSELNVNALELEDSALYLCASSWGGTAGANVLTFGAGSRLTVL.

J is TRBJ2-1 and V is TRBV6-5, with TRBD2 identical over 13 bases. V gave up 7 bases and J gave up 5 bases; unmatched junction bases: 5. The CDR3 totals 15 residues. Germline-derived CDR1 and CDR2 are MNHEY and SVGAGI. The CDR3 bases are TGTGCCAGCACACTACTAGCGGGGGGGCACAATGAGCAGTTCTTC. Translating it yields CASTLLAGGHNEQFF.

The V and J genes are TRBV19 and TRBJ1-1; 7 positions agree with TRBD1. V gave up 11 bases and J gave up 4 bases; unmatched junction bases: 10. The CDR3 is 13 residues long. Germline values: CDR1 LNHDA, CDR2 SQIVND (reference sequence). The CDR3 loop is CAARYDRVTEAFF. The CDR3 DNA reads as TGTGCCGCACGTTATGACAGGGTCACTGAAGCTTTCTTT.

This chain joins TRBV7-2 and TRBJ1-2; TRBD1 agrees at 7 bases. The CDR3 totals 14 residues. V shed 1 base and J 5 bases; nucleotides not matched to a gene: 4. CDR1 is SGHTA, CDR2 FQGNSA, per germline. CDR3 nucleotides: TGTGCCAGCAGCTTAGACAGGGGACAGTATGGCTACACCTTC. Encoded protein: CASSLDRGQYGYTF.

This clone was counted a single time. This chain links TRBV28 with TRBJ1-4; 9 nucleotides line up with TRBD1. Trimming removed 6 bases from V and 7 bases from J; junction bases left unmatched: 6. The CDR3 runs to 14 residues. The germline V gene has CDR1 MDHEN and CDR2 SYDVKM. This chain's CDR3 is CASRLTGGIEKLFF. CDR3 coding DNA: TGTGCCAGCAGGCTGACAGGGGGGATTGAAAAACTGTTTTTT.

The chain combines TRBV12-3 or TRBV12-4 with TRBJ2-7; 7 positions agree with TRBD2. The CDR3 is 12 amino acids. J lost 7 bases, V lost 4 bases, and 4 bases had no gene match. The CDR3 DNA sequence: TGTGCCAGCAGTTACGGGGGGAGGGAGCAGTACTTC. Translating it yields CASSYGGREQYF.

The chain links TRBV11-2 to TRBJ2-3, with a tentative D call TRBD2 (6 bases). The germline V and J ends were trimmed by 5 bases and 0 bases, with 15 bases remaining between them. CDR3 length: 16 amino acids. Germline lookup yields CDR1 SGHAT and CDR2 FQNNGV. The CDR3 coding sequence is TGTGCCAGCAGCGGACGCGGGGTACTTAGCACAGATACGCAGTATTTT. Amino acid sequence: CASSGRGVLSTDTQYF.

The chain employs TRBV5-4 and TRBJ2-1; 7 nucleotides agree with TRBD1. The CDR3 spans 16 residues. Per the germline V gene, CDR1 is SGHNT and CDR2 is YYREEE (reference sequence). J lost 2 bases, V lost 3 bases, and 8 bases had no gene match. Here the CDR3 reads CASSSGTATPYNEQFF. The CDR3 DNA is TGTGCCAGCAGCTCCGGGACAGCGACTCCCTACAATGAGCAGTTCTTC.

V usage is TRBV14 and J usage is TRBJ2-3, with TRBD1 matching 7 bases. CDR3 length: 16 residues. Unmatched junction bases numbered 11, after V lost 4 bases and J lost 4 bases. Germline CDR1 reads SGHDN; CDR2 reads FVKESK. CDR3 protein: CASSLIQGSVADTQYF. The CDR3 coding sequence is TGTGCCAGCAGCCTCATACAGGGGTCGGTGGCAGATACGCAGTATTTT.

The rearrangement links TRBV5-1 to TRBJ2-5; 8 nucleotides line up with TRBD2. Germline V lookup: CDR1 SGHRS, CDR2 YFSETQ. Losses at the gene ends were 5 bases for V and 5 bases for J; bases not matched to a gene: 11. The CDR3 runs to 15 residues. CDR3 in DNA: TGCGCCAGCAGAGAGATGGGGCGGGGGGACGAGACCCAGTACTTC. The encoded protein is CASREMGRGDETQYF.

V usage is TRBV2 and J usage is TRBJ1-5, with a tentative D call TRBD1 (6 bases). CDR3 length equals 13 residues. Between the trimmed V and J ends, which lost 6 bases and 6 bases, there was a span of 12 bases. Per the germline V gene, CDR1 is SNHLY and CDR2 is FYNNEI. Written as DNA, the CDR3 is TGTGCCAGCAGCGTTACAGGGTTTCAGCCCCAGCATTTT. It codes for CASSVTGFQPQHF.

There are a few counts of this clone. The V gene is TRBV19, the J gene TRBJ2-2; TRBD1 matches 8 bases. Per the germline V gene, CDR1 is LNHDA and CDR2 is SQIVND (reference sequence). The CDR3 runs 15 residues. V lost 10 bases and J lost 1; bases outside the gene matches: 8. The CDR3 coding sequence is TGTGCCACCAAGCTCAGGGGGCAGAACACCGGGGAGCTGTTTTTT. Its translation is CATKLRGQNTGELFF.

The chain has TRBV10-3 and TRBJ2-3; 7 bases map to TRBD2. Losses at the gene ends were 2 bases for V and 6 bases for J; bases not matched to a gene: 11. The length of the CDR3 is 16 residues. CDR1 is ENHRY and CDR2 is SYGVKD in the germline V gene. The CDR3 DNA follows: TGTGCCATCAGTGAGGGGACTATCCTCGGTGTTGATACGCAGTATTTT. Its protein is CAISEGTILGVDTQYF.

This chain connects TRBV28 to TRBJ1-5, with D perhaps TRBD1 (6 bases). The V and J ends lost 5 bases and 1 base respectively, with 18 bases between them. The CDR3 has 17 residues. Germline V CDR1 and CDR2: MDHEN, SYDVKM. CDR3 DNA: TGTGCCAGCAGTCCGCAATCGACAGGTTTCAGCAATCAGCCCCAGCATTTT. It codes for CASSPQSTGFSNQPQHF. Complete variable domain (other parts from reference TRBV28 and TRBJ1-5): DVKVTQSSRYLVKRTGEKVFLECVQDMDHENMFWYRQDPGLGLRLIYFSYDVKMKEKGDIPEGYSVSREKKERFSLILESASTNQTSMYLCASSPQSTGFSNQPQHFGDGTRLSIL.

The rearrangement uses TRBV5-6 and TRBJ1-6; 9 positions match TRBD1. Per the germline V gene, CDR1 is SGHDT and CDR2 is YYEEEE. V dropped 4 bases and J dropped 8; count of bases not matched to a gene: 7. The CDR3 runs 15 residues. The CDR3 coding sequence is TGTGCCAGCAGCGAGACCGGGACAGGGTATTCACCCCTCCACTTT. Protein sequence: CASSETGTGYSPLHF.

V gene TRBV3-1 (or the pseudogene TRBV3-2) combines with J gene TRBJ2-5; D may be TRBD1 (6 bases). The CDR3 loop spans 13 amino acids. CDR1 and CDR2 from the germline V gene are LGHDT and YNNKEL (reference sequence). Between the trimmed V and J ends, which lost 4 bases and 1 base, there was a span of 7 bases. CDR3 in amino acids: CASSPDSQETQYF. The CDR3 nucleotides are TGTGCCAGCAGCCCGGACAGCCAAGAGACCCAGTACTTC.

The chain recombines TRBV28 with TRBJ2-7; 8 bases are a match to TRBD1. With V trimmed by 6 bases and J by 1 base, 5 bases remained unmatched. Per germline, CDR1 MDHEN and CDR2 SYDVKM. The length of the CDR3 is 14 residues. CDR3 DNA: TGTGCCAGCAGCGACAGGGGCCCTTCCTACGAGCAGTACTTC. Translating gives CASSDRGPSYEQYF.

This clone was counted a single time. V and J are TRBV2 and TRBJ1-6, with D perhaps matching TRBD1 (6 bases). In germline, CDR1 is SNHLY, CDR2 FYNNEI. This CDR3 is 13 amino acids long. Trimming removed 1 base from V and 13 bases from J, with 11 bases in between. CDR3 bases: TGTGCCAGCAGTGAAGTGCTGCAGGGGCCCCTCCACTTT. It codes for CASSEVLQGPLHF.

The rearrangement links TRBV7-9 to TRBJ2-2; TRBD2 is a possible D gene (6 bases). This CDR3 has 17 amino acids. Trimming removed 6 bases at V and 5 bases at J, with 22 bases between. Per germline, CDR1 SEHNR and CDR2 FQNEAQ (reference sequence). For the CDR3, the DNA is TGTGCCAGCAGTCCAAGCATCGGGAGTGTGAGGACCGGGGAGCTGTTTTTT. This codes for CASSPSIGSVRTGELFF.

This chain links TRBV25-1 with TRBJ2-3; D unclear. Germline values: CDR1 MGHDK, CDR2 SYGVNS. Trimming took off 3 bases at V and 0 bases at J, with 10 bases between the two ends. The CDR3 totals 15 residues. For the CDR3, the DNA is TGTGCCAGCAGTGACCCCCGAACTAGCACAGATACGCAGTATTTT. It encodes CASSDPRTSTDTQYF.